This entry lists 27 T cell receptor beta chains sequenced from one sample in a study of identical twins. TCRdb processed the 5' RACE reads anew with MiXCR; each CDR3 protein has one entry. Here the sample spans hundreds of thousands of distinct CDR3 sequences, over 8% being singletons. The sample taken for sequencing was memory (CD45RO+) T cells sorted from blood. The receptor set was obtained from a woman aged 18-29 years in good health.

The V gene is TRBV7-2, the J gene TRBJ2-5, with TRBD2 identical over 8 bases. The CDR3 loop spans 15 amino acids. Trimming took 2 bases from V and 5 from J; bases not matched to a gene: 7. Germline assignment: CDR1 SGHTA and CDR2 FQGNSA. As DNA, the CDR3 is TGTGCCAGCAGCTTAATCCCGGGGGGGTTGGAGACCCAGTACTTC. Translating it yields CASSLIPGGLETQYF. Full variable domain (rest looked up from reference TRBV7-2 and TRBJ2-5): GAGVSQSPSNKVTEKGKDVELRCDPISGHTALYWYRQSLGQGLEFLIYFQGNSAPDKSGLPSDRFSAERTGGSVSTLTIQRTQQEDSAVYLCASSLIPGGLETQYFGPGTRLLVL.

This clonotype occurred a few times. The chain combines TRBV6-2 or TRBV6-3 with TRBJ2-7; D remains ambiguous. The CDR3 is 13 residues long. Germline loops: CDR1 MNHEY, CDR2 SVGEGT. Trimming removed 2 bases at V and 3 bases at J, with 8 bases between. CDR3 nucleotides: TGTGCCAGCAGTTACAGGGCGATCTACGAGCAGTACTTC. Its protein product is CASSYRAIYEQYF.

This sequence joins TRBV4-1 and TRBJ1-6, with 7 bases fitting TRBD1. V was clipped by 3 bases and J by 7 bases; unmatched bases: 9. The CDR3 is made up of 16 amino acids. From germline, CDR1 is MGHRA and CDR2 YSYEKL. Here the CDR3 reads CASSHDPGQNNSPLHF. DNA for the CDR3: TGCGCCAGCAGCCATGACCCGGGACAGAACAATTCACCCCTCCACTTT.

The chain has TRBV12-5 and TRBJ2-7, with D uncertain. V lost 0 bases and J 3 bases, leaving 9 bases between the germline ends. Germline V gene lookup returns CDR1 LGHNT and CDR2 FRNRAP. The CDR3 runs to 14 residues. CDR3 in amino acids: CASGLVAVVYEQYF. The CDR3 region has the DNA TGTGCTAGTGGTTTGGTAGCAGTCGTCTACGAGCAGTACTTC. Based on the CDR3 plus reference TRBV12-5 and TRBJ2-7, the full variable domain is DARVTQTPRHKVTEMGQEVTMRCQPILGHNTVFWYRQTMMQGLELLAYFRNRAPLDDSGMPKDRFSAEMPDATLATLKIQPSEPRDSAVYFCASGLVAVVYEQYFGPGTRLTVT.

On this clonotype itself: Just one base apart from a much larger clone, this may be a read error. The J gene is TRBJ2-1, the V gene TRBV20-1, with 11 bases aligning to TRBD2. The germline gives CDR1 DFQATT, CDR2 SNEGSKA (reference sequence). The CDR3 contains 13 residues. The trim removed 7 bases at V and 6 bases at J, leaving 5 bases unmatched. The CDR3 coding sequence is TGCAGTGTACTAGCGGGAGTCATCAATGAGCAGTTCTTC. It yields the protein CSVLAGVINEQFF.

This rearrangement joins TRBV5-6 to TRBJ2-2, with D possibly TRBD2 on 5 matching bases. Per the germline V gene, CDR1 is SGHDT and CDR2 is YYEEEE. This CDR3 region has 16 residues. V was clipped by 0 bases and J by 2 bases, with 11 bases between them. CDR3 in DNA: TGTGCCAGCAGCTTGGCCAGGAGGCGCAACACCGGGGAGCTGTTTTTT. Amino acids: CASSLARRRNTGELFF.

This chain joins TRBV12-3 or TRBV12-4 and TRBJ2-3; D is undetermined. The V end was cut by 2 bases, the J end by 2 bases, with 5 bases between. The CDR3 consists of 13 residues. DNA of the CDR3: TGTGCCAGCAGTTTACTTTACACAGATACGCAGTATTTT. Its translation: CASSLLYTDTQYF.

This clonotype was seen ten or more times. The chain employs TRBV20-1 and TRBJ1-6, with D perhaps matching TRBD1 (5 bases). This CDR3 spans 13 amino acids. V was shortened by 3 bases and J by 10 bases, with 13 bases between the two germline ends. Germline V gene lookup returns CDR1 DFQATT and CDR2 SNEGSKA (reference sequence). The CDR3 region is CSASTRVRSPLHF. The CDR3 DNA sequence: TGCAGTGCTAGTACCAGGGTACGGTCACCCCTCCACTTT.

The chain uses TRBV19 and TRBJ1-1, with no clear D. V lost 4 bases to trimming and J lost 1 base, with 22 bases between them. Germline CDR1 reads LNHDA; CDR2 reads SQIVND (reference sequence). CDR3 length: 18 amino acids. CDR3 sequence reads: CASSTHPLREVPNTEAFF. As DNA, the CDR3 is TGTGCCAGTAGTACTCACCCTTTGAGGGAGGTGCCGAACACTGAAGCTTTCTTT.

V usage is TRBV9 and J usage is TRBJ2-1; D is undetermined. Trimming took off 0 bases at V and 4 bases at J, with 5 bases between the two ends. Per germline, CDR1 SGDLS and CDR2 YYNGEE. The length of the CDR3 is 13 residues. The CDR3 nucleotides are TGTGCCAGCAGCGTAGCTGATTACAATGAGCAGTTCTTC. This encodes CASSVADYNEQFF.

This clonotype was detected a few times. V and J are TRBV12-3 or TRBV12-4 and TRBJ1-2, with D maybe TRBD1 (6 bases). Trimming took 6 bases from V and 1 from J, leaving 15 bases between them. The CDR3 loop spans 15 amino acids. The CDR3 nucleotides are TGTGCCAGCAGGAAACAGGGAAGGGGTAACTATGGCTACACCTTC. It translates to CASRKQGRGNYGYTF.

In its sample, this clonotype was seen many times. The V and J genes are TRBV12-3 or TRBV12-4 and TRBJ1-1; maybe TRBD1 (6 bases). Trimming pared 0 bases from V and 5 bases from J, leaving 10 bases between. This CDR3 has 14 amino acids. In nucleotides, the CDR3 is TGTGCCAGCAGTTTAGCAGGGGGGTGGACTGAAGCTTTCTTT. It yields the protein CASSLAGGWTEAFF.

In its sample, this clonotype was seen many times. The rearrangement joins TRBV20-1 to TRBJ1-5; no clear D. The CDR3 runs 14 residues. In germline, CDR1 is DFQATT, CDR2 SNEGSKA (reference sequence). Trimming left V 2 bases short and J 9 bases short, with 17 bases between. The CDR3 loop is CSARFGLGLGPQHF. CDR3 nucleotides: TGCAGTGCTAGATTTGGGCTGGGGTTAGGGCCCCAGCATTTT.

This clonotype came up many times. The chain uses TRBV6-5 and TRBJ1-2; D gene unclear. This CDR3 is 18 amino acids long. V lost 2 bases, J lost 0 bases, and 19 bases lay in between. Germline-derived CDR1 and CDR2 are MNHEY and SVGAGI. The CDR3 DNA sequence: TGTGCCAGCAGTTACACCATGGGCAGACTAGACCCTAACTATGGCTACACCTTC. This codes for CASSYTMGRLDPNYGYTF.

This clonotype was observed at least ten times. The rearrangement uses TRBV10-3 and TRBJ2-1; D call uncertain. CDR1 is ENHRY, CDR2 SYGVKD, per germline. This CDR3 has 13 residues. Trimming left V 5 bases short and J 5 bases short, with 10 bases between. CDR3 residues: CAISPGFNNEQFF. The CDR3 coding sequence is TGTGCCATCAGTCCGGGCTTTAACAATGAGCAGTTCTTC.

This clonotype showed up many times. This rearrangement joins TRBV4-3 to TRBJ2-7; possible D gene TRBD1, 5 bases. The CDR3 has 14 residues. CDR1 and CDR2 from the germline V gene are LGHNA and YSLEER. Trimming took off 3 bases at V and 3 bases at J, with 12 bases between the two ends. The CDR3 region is CASSHEPQGYEQYF. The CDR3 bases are TGCGCCAGCAGCCATGAACCTCAGGGCTACGAGCAGTACTTC.

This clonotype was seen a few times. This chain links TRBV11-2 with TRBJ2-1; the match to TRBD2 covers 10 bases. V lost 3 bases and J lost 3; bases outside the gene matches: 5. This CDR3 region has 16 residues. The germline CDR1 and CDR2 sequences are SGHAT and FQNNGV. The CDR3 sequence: CASSFFRTSGYNEQFF. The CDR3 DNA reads TGTGCCAGCAGCTTTTTCCGGACTAGCGGCTACAATGAGCAGTTCTTC. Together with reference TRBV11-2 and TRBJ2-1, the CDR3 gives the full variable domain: EAGVAQSPRYKIIEKRQSVAFWCNPISGHATLYWYQQILGQGPKLLIQFQNNGVVDDSQLPKDRFSAERLKGVDSTLKIQPAKLEDSAVYLCASSFFRTSGYNEQFFGPGTRLTVL.

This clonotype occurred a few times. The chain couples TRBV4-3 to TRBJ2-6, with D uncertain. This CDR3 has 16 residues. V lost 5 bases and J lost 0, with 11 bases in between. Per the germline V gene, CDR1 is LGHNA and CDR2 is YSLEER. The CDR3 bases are TGCGCCAGCAGCATTTCCAAGTCCTCTGGGGCCAACGTCCTGACTTTC. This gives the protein CASSISKSSGANVLTF.

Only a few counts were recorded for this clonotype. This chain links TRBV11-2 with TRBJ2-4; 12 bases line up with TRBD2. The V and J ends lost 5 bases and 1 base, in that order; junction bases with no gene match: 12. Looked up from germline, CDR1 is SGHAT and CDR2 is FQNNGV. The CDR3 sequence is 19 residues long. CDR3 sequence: CASSTVRRLAGAAKNIQYF. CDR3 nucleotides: TGTGCCAGCAGCACCGTCCGGAGACTAGCGGGAGCTGCCAAAAACATTCAGTACTTC.

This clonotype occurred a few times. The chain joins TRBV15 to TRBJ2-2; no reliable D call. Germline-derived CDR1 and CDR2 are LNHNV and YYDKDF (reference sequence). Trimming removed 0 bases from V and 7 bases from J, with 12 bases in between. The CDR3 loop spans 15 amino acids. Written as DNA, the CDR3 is TGTGCCACCAGCAGAGATCTTAGGCGAGGCGGGGAGCTGTTTTTT. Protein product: CATSRDLRRGGELFF. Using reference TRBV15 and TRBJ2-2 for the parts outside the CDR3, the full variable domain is DAMVIQNPRYQVTQFGKPVTLSCSQTLNHNVMYWYQQKSSQAPKLLFHYYDKDFNNEADTPDNFQSRRPNTSFCFLDIRSPGLGDTAMYLCATSRDLRRGGELFFGEGSRLTVL.

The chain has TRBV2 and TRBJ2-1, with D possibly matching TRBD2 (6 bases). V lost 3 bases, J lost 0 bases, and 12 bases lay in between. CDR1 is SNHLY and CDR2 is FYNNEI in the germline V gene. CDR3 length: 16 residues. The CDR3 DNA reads TGTGCCAGCAGTGATGGCGGGATTAGCTCCTACAATGAGCAGTTCTTC. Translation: CASSDGGISSYNEQFF.

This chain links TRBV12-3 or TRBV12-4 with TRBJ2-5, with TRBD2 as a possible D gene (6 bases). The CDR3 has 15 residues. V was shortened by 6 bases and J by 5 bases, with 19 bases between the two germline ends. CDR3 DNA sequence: TGTGCCAGCAGCCGCTCTGCGAGGCTAGCGGAGACCCAGTACTTC. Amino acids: CASSRSARLAETQYF.

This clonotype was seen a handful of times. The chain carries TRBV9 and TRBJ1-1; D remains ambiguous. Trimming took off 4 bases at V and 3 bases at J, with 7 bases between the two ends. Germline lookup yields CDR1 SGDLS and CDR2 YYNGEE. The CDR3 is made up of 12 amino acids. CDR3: CASSHRDTEAFF. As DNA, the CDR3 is TGTGCCAGCAGCCACCGGGACACTGAAGCTTTCTTT.

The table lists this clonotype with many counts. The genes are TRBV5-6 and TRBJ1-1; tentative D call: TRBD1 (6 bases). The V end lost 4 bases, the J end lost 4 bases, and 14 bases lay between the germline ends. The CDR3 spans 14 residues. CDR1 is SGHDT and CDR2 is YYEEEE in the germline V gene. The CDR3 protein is CASSGEGEFTEAFF. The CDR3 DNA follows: TGTGCCAGCAGCGGGGAGGGGGAATTCACTGAAGCTTTCTTT.

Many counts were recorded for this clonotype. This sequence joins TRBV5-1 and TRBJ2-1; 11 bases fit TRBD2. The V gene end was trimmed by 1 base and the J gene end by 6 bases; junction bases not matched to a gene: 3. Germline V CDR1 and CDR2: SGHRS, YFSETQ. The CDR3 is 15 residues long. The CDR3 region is CASSLILAGANEQFF. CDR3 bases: TGCGCCAGCAGCTTGATACTAGCGGGGGCCAATGAGCAGTTCTTC.

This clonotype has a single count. The CDR3 DNA reads TGTGCCACCTCCGGCGGGGGGGACAACACCGGGGAGCTGTTTTTT. Its translation is CATSGGGDNTGELFF. The chain recombines TRBV24-1 with TRBJ2-2; 9 bases match TRBD2. CDR1 and CDR2 from the germline V gene are KGHDR and SFDVKD. V lost 9 bases to trimming and J lost 2 bases; unmatched junction nucleotides: 6. This CDR3 region has 15 residues.

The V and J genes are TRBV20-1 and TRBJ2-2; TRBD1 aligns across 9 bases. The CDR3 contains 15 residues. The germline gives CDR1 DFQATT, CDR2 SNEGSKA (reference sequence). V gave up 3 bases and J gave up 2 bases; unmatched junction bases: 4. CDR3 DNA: TGCAGTGCTAGCGGACAGGGGCTTAACACCGGGGAGCTGTTTTTT. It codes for CSASGQGLNTGELFF.